This T cell receptor beta chain was captured by sequencing in a study of CD8 T cells in ankylosing spondylitis. Study-wide findings and caveats: Previous work reported some of these motif variants in the synovial fluid and blood of reactive arthritis. Enrichment of disease-linked clones was reportedly significant in matched ankylosing spondylitis synovial fluid. Among TCR beta sequences, a motif of under 10 highly homologous variants appeared characteristic of ankylosing spondylitis blood.

This clonotype was observed many times. Its antigen is not known. This CDR3 region has 16 residues. Germline loops: CDR1 SGHTA, CDR2 FQGNSA. V lost 0 bases and J lost 6, with 17 bases in between. MiXCR, applied by TCRdb to the 5' RACE reads, yields one record per CDR3 protein. The repertoire has hundreds of thousands of distinct CDR3 sequences, roughly a third of them found once; the top ten carry 4% to 5%. The chain is built from TRBV7-2 and TRBJ1-2; a possible D gene is TRBD1 (6 bases). Sequencing input: blood, either unsorted or a sorted T cell fraction (not recorded which). The receptor was derived from a male donor with ankylosing spondylitis or in good health (not recorded which). The CDR3 loop is CASSLAIRGGKDGYTF. CDR3 in DNA: TGTGCCAGCAGCTTAGCGATCAGGGGAGGAAAAGATGGCTACACCTTC.